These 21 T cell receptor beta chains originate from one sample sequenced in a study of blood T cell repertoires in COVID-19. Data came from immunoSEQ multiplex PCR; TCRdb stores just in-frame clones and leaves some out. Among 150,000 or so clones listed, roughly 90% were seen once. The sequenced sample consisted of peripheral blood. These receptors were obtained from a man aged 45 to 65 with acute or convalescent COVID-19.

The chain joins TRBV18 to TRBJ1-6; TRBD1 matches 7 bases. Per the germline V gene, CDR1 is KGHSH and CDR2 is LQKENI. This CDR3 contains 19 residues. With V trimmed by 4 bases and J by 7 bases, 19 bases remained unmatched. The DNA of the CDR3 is TGTGCCAGCTCACAAAACTCCGCCTCGAAAGGGGGCTTAAATTCACCCCTCCACTTT. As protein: CASSQNSASKGGLNSPLHF.

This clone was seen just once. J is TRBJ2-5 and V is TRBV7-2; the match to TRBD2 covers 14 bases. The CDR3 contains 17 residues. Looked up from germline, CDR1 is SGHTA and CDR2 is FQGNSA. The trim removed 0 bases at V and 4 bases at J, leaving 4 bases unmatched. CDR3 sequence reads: CASSLATSGRGGETQYF. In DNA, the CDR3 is TGTGCCAGCAGCTTAGCGACTAGCGGGAGGGGAGGAGAGACCCAGTACTTC.

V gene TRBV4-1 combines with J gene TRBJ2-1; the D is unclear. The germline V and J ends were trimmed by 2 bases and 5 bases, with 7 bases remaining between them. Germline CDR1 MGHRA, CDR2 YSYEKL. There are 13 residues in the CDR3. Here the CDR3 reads CASSQPQNNEQFF. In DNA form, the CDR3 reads TGCGCCAGCAGCCAACCCCAAAACAATGAGCAGTTCTTC.

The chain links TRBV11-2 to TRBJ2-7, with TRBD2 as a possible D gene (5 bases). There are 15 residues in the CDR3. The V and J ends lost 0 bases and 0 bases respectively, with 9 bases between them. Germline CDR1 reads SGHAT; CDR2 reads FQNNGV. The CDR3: CASSLESDFSYEQYF. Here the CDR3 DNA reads TGTGCCAGCAGCTTAGAATCGGACTTCTCCTACGAGCAGTACTTC. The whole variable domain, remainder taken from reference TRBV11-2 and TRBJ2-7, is EAGVAQSPRYKIIEKRQSVAFWCNPISGHATLYWYQQILGQGPKLLIQFQNNGVVDDSQLPKDRFSAERLKGVDSTLKIQPAKLEDSAVYLCASSLESDFSYEQYFGPGTRLTVT.

The CDR3 loop is CASRGGSNQPQHF. CDR3 nucleotide sequence: TGTGCCAGCAGGGGGGGGAGCAATCAGCCCCAGCATTTT. V gene TRBV28 combines with J gene TRBJ1-5; TRBD1 might be the D (5 bases). CDR3 size: 13 residues. The V gene lost 6 bases and the J gene lost 1 base, with 7 bases spanning the gap. Germline loops: CDR1 MDHEN, CDR2 SYDVKM.

In DNA form, the CDR3 reads TGTGCCAGCAGCGTTGCCCTTGGGTCTAGCGGGAGAAAGAGGAGGTCCTACAATGAGCAGTTCTTC. It encodes CASSVALGSSGRKRRSYNEQFF. The rearrangement links TRBV9 to TRBJ2-1; 10 bases align to TRBD2. The V gene end was trimmed by 2 bases and the J gene end by 1 base; junction bases not matched to a gene: 21. Germline V gives CDR1 SGDLS, CDR2 YYNGEE. The CDR3 sequence is 22 residues long.

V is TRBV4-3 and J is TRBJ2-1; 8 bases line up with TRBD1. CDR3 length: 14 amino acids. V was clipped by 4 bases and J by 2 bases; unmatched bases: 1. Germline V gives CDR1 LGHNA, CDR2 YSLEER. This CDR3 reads CASSPQGAYNEQFF. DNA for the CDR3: TGCGCCAGCAGCCCACAGGGGGCCTACAATGAGCAGTTCTTC.

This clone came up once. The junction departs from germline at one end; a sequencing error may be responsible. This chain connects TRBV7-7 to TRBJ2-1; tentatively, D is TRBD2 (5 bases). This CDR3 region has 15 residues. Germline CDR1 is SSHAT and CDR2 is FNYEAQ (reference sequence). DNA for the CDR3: TGTGCTAGCAGCTTAGGGTCGGGGACCTACAATGAGCAGTTCTTC. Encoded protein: CASSLGSGTYNEQFF.

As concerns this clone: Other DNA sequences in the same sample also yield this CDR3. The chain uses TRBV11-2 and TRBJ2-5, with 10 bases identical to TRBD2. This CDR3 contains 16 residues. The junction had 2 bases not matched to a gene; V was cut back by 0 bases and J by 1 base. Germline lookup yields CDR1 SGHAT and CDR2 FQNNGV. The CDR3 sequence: CASSLELAGPQETQYF. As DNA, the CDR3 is TGTGCCAGCAGCTTAGAACTAGCGGGGCCCCAAGAGACCCAGTACTTC.

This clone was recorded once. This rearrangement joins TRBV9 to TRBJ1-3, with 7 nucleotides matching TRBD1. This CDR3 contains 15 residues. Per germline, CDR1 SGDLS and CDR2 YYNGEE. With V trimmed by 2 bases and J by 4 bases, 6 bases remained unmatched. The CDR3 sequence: CASSVNPGQGNTIYF. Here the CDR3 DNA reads TGTGCCAGCAGCGTCAACCCGGGACAGGGAAACACCATATATTTT.

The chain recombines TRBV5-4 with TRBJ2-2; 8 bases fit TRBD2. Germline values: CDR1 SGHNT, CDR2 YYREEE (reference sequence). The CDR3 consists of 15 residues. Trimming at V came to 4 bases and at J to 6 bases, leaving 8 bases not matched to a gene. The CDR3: CASSLGVAGSGELFF. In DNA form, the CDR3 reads TGTGCCAGCAGCCTCGGGGTAGCGGGGTCCGGGGAGCTGTTTTTT. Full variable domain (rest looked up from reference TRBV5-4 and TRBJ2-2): ETGVTQSPTHLIKTRGQQVTLRCSSQSGHNTVSWYQQALGQGPQFIFQYYREEENGRGNFPPRFSGLQFPNYSSELNVNALELDDSALYLCASSLGVAGSGELFFGEGSRLTVL.

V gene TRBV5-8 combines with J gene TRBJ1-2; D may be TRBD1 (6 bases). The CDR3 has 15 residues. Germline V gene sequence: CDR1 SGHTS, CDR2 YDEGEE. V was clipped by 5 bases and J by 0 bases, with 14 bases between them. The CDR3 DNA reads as TGTGCCAGCAGTTTCCAGGGGCTAACTAACTATGGCTACACCTTC. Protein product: CASSFQGLTNYGYTF.

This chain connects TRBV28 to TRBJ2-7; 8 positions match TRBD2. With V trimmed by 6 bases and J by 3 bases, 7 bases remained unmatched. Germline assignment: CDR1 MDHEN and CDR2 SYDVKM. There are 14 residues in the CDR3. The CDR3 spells CASRVAGTVYEQYF. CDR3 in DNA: TGTGCCAGCAGAGTAGCGGGGACGGTCTACGAGCAGTACTTC.

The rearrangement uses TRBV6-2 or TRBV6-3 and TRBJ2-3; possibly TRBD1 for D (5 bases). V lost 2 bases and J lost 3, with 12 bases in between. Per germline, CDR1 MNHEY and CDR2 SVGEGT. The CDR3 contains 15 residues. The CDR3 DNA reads TGTGCCAGCAGTTACGGGTCAGGGTTAACAGATACGCAGTATTTT. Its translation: CASSYGSGLTDTQYF.

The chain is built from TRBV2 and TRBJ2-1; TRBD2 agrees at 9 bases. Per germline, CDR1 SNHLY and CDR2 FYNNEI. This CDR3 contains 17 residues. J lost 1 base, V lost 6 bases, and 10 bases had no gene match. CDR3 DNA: TGTGCCAGCAGCGCCCGACTAGCGGTCGCTTCCTACAATGAGCAGTTCTTC. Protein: CASSARLAVASYNEQFF.

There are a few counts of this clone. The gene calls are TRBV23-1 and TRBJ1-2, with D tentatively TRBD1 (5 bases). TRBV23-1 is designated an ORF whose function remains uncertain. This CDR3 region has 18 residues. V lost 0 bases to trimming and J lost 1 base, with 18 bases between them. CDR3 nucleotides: TGCGCCAGCAGTCAATCGCCAGGGCGCCCGTACTTTAACTATGGCTACACCTTC. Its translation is CASSQSPGRPYFNYGYTF.

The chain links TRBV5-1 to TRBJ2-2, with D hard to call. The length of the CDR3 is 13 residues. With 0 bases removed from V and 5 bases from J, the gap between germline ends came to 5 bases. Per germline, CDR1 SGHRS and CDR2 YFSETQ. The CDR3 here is CASSLAPTGELFF. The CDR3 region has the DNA TGCGCCAGCAGCTTGGCCCCAACCGGGGAGCTGTTTTTT.

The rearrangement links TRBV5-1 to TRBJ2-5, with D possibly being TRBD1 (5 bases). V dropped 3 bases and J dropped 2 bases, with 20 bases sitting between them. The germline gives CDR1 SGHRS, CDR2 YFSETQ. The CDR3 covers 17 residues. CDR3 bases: TGCGCCAGCAGCTACAAGATCGACAGTGGGCTACAAGAGACCCAGTACTTC. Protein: CASSYKIDSGLQETQYF.

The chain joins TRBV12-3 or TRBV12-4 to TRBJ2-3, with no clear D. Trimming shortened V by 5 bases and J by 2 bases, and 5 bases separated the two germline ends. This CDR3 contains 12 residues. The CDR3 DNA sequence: TGTGCCAGCAGTCCCTACACAGATACGCAGTATTTT. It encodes CASSPYTDTQYF.

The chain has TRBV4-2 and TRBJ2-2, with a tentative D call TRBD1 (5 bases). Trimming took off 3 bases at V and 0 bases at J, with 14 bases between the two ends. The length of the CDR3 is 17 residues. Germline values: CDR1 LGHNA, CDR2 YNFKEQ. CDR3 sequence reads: CASSQQTVIANTGELFF. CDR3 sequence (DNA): TGTGCCAGCAGCCAGCAGACAGTCATCGCGAACACCGGGGAGCTGTTTTTT.

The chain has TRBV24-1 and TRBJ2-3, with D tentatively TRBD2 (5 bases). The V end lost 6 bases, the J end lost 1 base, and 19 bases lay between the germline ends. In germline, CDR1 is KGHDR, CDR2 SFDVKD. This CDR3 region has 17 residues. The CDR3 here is CATSPGGGSAGTDTQYF. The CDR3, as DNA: TGTGCCACCAGTCCAGGAGGTGGTAGCGCGGGCACAGATACGCAGTATTTT.